This T cell receptor beta chain is from a study of T cell repertoires in cytomegalovirus infection. The wider study: Public TCR beta signature analysis indicated the presence of both CMV infection and matching HLA type.

This clonotype was detected ten times or more. TCRdb reprocessed the reads via MiXCR and lists one record per CDR3 protein. This sample has 300,000 or so distinct CDR3 sequences, with roughly 9.3% found just once. The sequencing sample was made of PBMCs. This clonotype originated in a human donor in good health (CMV status not recorded). Some clones in this sample may be carry-over from other donors' samples.

This CDR3 reads CASTPRQYNEQFF. As DNA, the CDR3 is TGTGCCAGCACCCCCCGACAGTACAATGAGCAGTTCTTC. The chain has TRBV12-3 or TRBV12-4 and TRBJ2-1; TRBD1 is a possible D gene (5 bases). The V gene lost 7 bases and the J gene lost 4 bases, with 11 bases spanning the gap. This CDR3 has 13 amino acids.